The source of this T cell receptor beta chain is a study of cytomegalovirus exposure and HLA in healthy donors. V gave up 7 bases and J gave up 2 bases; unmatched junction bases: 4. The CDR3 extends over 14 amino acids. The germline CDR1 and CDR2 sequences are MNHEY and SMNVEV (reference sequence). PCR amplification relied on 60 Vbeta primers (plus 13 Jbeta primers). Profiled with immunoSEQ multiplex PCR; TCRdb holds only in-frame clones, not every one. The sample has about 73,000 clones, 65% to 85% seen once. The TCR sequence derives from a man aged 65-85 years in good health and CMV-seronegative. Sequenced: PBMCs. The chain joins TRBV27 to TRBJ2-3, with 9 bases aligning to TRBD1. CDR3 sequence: CASTGQGDTDTQYF. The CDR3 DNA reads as TGTGCCAGCACGGGACAGGGTGACACAGATACGCAGTATTTT.